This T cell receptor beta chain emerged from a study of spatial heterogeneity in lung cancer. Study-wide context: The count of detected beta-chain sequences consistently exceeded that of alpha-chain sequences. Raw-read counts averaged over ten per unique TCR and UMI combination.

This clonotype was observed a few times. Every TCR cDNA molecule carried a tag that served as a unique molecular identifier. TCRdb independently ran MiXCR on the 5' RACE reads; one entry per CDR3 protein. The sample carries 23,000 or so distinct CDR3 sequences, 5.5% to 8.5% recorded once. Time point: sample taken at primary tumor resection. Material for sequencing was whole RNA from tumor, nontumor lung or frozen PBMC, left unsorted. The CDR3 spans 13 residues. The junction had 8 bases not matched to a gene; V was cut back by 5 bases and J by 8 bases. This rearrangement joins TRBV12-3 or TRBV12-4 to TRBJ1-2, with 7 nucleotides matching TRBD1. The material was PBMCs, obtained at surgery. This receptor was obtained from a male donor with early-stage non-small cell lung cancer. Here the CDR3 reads CASSMSWTGGYTF. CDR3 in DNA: TGTGCCAGCAGTATGTCTTGGACAGGCGGCTACACCTTC.